The following is a T cell receptor beta chain sequence with its context. Its antigen is not identified. These data come from a study of monozygotic twins with inflammatory bowel disease. General study results and limits: No separation of different T cell subtypes was possible.

The CDR3 is 13 residues long. The germline V gene encodes CDR1 LNHDA and CDR2 SQIVND (reference sequence). Blood samples measuring approximately 2.4 ml were taken per donor. RNA in its total form was extracted from whole blood, and T cells were not sorted. A template switching step added UMIs, each with a 6-nucleotide sample barcode. TCRdb derives one entry per CDR3 protein from the 5' RACE reads, leaving out DNA. The sample table includes 150,000 or so distinct CDR3 sequences. The rearrangement uses TRBV19 and TRBJ2-3; TCRdb selects TRBD1, and the lack of DNA leaves this call unchecked. The specimen was blood. This TCR was recovered from a human donor with ulcerative colitis or Crohn's disease, or a healthy co-twin of an affected twin (not recorded which). CDR3 in amino acids: CASTGQGGNTQYF. Based on the CDR3 plus reference TRBV19 and TRBJ2-3, the full variable domain is DGGITQSPKYLFRKEGQNVTLSCEQNLNHDAMYWYRQDPGQGLRLIYYSQIVNDFQKGDIAEGYSVSREKKESFPLTVTSAQKNPTAFYLCASTGQGGNTQYFGPGTRLTVL.